This T cell receptor (beta chain) was sequenced in a study of T-cell reconstitution after alpha-beta-depleted transplantation in children. General study findings and limits: At one year after transplant, newly produced T cells mostly accounted for T-cell counts and diversity. Approximately two months post-transplant, alpha-beta T cells reportedly originated from several hundred expanded graft clones.

This clonotype has only a few counts. Its antigen is undetermined. This CDR3 has 16 residues. V lost 5 bases and J lost 6; bases outside the gene matches: 10. Germline loops: CDR1 LNHDA, CDR2 SQIVND (reference sequence). Preparation of the TCRbeta library was carried out with unique molecular identifiers. TCRdb itself ran the PCR reads through MiXCR, one entry per CDR3 protein. The repertoire holds about 200,000 distinct CDR3 sequences, with roughly 6.3% as singletons. The sample was PBMCs, taken before TCRalphabeta/CD19-depleted stem cell transplant. This sequence was found in a girl less than two years old with combined immunodeficiency, due to receive a stem cell transplant. The chain employs TRBV19 and TRBJ2-1, with 10 bases fitting TRBD2. The CDR3 is CASSVLTSGPLNEQFF. In DNA, the CDR3 is TGTGCCAGTAGTGTCTTGACTAGCGGGCCCCTCAATGAGCAGTTCTTC.